The rows below give T cell receptor beta chains drawn from one sample of a study of somatic mutations in cytotoxic T cells in rheumatoid arthritis. The protocol was immunoSEQ multiplex PCR, while the TCRdb copy is restricted to in-frame clones and leaves out a portion. This table has a few thousand clones, more than 60% appearing once. The source material was CD8+ T cells sorted from blood. These receptor sequences come from a man aged 65 to 79 with rheumatoid arthritis. Both conserved end residues are part of each CDR3. A D gene is named only where the DNA matches it firmly. Clone size is given for some rows only: seen once, a few or many times, or a class if the clone is expanded.

CASAAVRGEQYF,TRBV25-1,-,-
CASITDSNEQFF,TRBV5-1,-,few
CASSLEVAGEQYF,TRBV11-2,-,once
CASSALGLAWENEQFF,TRBV7-6,TRBD2,-
CASSLFGPYEQYF,TRBV27,-,few
CASSLDGNYGYTF,TRBV2,-,-
CASSGGLAGEVGELFF,TRBV7-6,TRBD2,-
CASSRVQVSNQPQHF,TRBV6-1,-,-
CASSPAEGTDGYTF,TRBV5-1,-,once
CSVVGARSTF,TRBV29-1,-,few
CASKIGTSSYNEQFF,TRBV2,TRBD2,-
CASSSDRGYQPQHF,TRBV7-3,TRBD1,few
CASSLTFGSGSSTDTQYF,TRBV7-3,-,-
CASSDGTGTNTGELFF,TRBV6-1,-,-
CASSPRDRGRIIGYTF,TRBV13,TRBD1,-
CASSGRGGHNEQFF,TRBV25-1,TRBD2,-
CASSGEQGAIEAFF,TRBV4-1,TRBD1,few
CAISEWREGSHEQFF,TRBV10-3,TRBD2,-
CASSLERGLAYEQYF,TRBV7-6,-,-
CASSPWAGVSTDTQYF,TRBV27,TRBD2,-
CASSPRDTYEQYF,TRBV7-2,-,once
CASSPGQGWEQYF,TRBV19,TRBD1,-
CASSLGQGEGANEKLFF,TRBV5-1,TRBD1,-
CASSSSGGAGEKLFF,TRBV11-1,TRBD1,-
CASSWGDLWGYTF,TRBV19,-,once
CASSVGTGEYKLFF,TRBV9,TRBD1,-
CSVSGLAGGPYNEQFF,TRBV29-1,TRBD2,-
CASSAGYNQPQHF,TRBV27,-,-
CASSQTSGSYNEQFF,TRBV19,TRBD2,-